The T cell receptor beta chain under discussion was sequenced for a study of blood T cell repertoires in COVID-19. Study as a whole: Samples of COVID-19 (acute and convalescent) were obtained from the United States, Italy and Spain. The cDNA or gDNA used as material had been derived from T cells, B-cell-depleted T cells, or PBMCs.

Authors' data handling: For nucleated cells, counts were estimated from reference gene primer amplification. This table comes from immunoSEQ multiplex PCR, and its TCRdb copy is limited to in-frame clones, with some not included. V and J calls and clone size are those listed in that table; D and trimming were worked out from the DNA. The table has roughly 250,000 clones, around 82% seen once. The sequenced sample consisted of peripheral blood. The source of this sequence is an older person with COVID-19, enrolled during active disease.

The CDR3 is CASSLNGGRASGELFF. The CDR3 DNA is TGTGCCAGCAGCTTAAATGGCGGGAGGGCCTCCGGGGAGCTGTTTTTT. This rearrangement joins TRBV7-3 to TRBJ2-2; 9 bases line up with TRBD2. The V gene end was trimmed by 1 base and the J gene end by 6 bases; junction bases not matched to a gene: 6. The germline gives CDR1 SGHTA, CDR2 FQGTGA. The CDR3 is made up of 16 amino acids.